This T cell receptor beta chain is from a study of blood T cells in healthy people across ages. Study findings and constraints: When one million T cells were used, diversity estimates were thought to be underestimates.

The second PCR ran roughly 6 to 12 cycles with a sample-barcoded 5' primer and J-beta primers. Each CDR3 protein is one row after TCRdb ran MiXCR on the 5' RACE reads. The data show under 2 million distinct CDR3 sequences, about 31% seen once. Germline CDR1 reads DFQATT; CDR2 reads SNEGSKA (reference sequence). CDR3 length: 11 amino acids. Deletions cut 2 bases from V and 4 bases from J, with 6 bases between. This clonotype was seen only a few times. The antigen is undetermined. The rearrangement links TRBV20-1 to TRBJ2-7; D remains ambiguous. The sequence was collected from a woman in her twenties or thirties in good health. The sample consisted of blood. The CDR3 protein is CSARKGYEQYF. DNA of the CDR3: TGCAGTGCTAGAAAGGGATACGAGCAGTACTTC.